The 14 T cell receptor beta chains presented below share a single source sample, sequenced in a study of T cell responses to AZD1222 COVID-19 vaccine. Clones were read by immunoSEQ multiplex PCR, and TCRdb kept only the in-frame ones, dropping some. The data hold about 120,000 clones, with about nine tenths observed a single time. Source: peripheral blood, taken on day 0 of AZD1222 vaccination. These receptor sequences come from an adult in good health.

CDR3 DNA sequence: TGTGCCAGCAGTTTACCTGGACTGAATCAGCCCCAGCATTTT. It yields the protein CASSLPGLNQPQHF. This chain connects TRBV27 to TRBJ1-5; D is uncertain. V gave up 2 bases and J gave up 4 bases, with 9 bases separating them. The CDR3 consists of 14 residues. Germline V gene data show CDR1 as MNHEY and CDR2 as SMNVEV (reference sequence).

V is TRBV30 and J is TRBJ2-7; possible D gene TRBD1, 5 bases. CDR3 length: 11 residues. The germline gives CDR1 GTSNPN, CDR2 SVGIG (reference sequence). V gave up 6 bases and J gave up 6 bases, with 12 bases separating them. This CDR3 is CACAQGAEQYF. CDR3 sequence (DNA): TGTGCCTGTGCCCAGGGTGCCGAGCAGTACTTC. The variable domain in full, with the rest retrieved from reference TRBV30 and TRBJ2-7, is SQTIHQWPATLVQPVGSPLSLECTVEGTSNPNLYWYRQAAGRGLQLLFYSVGIGQISSEVPQNLSASRPQDRQFILSSKKLLLSDSGFYLCACAQGAEQYFGPGTRLTVT.

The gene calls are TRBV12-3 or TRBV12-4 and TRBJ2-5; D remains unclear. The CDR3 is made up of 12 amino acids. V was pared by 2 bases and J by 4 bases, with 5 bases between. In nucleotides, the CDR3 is TGTGCCAGCAGTTTATTACCAGAGACCCAGTACTTC. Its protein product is CASSLLPETQYF.

This CDR3 is CASSFERGTYEQYF. CDR3 nucleotides: TGCGCCAGCAGCTTCGAGAGGGGCACCTACGAGCAGTACTTC. The chain employs TRBV5-1 and TRBJ2-7; D tentatively reads TRBD1 or TRBD2 (5 bases each). The V and J ends lost 2 bases and 2 bases respectively, with 11 bases between them. CDR3 length equals 14 residues. The germline gives CDR1 SGHRS, CDR2 YFSETQ.

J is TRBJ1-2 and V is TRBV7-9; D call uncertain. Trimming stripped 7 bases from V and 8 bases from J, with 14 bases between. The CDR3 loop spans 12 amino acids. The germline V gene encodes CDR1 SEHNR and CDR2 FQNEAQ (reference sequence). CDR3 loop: CASTLGSGGYTF. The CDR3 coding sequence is TGTGCCAGCACTCTGGGGTCAGGCGGCTACACCTTC.

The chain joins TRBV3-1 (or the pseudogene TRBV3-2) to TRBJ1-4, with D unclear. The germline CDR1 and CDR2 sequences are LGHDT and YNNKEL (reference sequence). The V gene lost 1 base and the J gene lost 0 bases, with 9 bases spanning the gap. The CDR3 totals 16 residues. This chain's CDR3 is CASSQGPAATNEKLFF. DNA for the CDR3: TGTGCCAGCAGCCAAGGCCCAGCTGCAACTAATGAAAAACTGTTTTTT.

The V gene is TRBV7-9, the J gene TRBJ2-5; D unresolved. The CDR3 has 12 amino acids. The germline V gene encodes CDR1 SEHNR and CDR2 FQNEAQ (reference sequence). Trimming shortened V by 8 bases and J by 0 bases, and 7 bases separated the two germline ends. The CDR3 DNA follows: TGTGCCAGCTCCCGGAACCAAGAGACCCAGTACTTC. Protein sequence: CASSRNQETQYF.

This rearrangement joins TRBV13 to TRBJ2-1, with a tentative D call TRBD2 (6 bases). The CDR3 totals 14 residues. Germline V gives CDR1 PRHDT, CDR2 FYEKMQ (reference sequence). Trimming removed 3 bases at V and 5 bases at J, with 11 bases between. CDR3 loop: CASSFTSLNNEQFF. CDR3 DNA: TGTGCCAGCAGCTTCACTAGCTTAAACAATGAGCAGTTCTTC.

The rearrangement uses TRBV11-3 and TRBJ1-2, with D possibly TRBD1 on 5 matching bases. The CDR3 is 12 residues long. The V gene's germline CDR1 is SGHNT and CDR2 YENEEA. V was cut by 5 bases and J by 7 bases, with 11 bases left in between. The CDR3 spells CASSAGLTGYTF. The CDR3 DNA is TGTGCCAGCAGCGCGGGACTTACTGGCTACACCTTC. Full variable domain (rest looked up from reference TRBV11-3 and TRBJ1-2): EAGVVQSPRYKIIEKKQPVAFWCNPISGHNTLYWYLQNLGQGPELLIRYENEEAVDDSQLPKDRFSAERLKGVDSTLKIQPAELGDSAVYLCASSAGLTGYTFGSGTRLTVV.

The CDR3 reads CASSRAGGFNEQFF. In DNA form, the CDR3 reads TGTGCCAGTAGTAGAGCGGGGGGGTTCAATGAGCAGTTCTTC. The chain links TRBV19 to TRBJ2-1, with 10 positions matching TRBD2. With 4 bases clipped from V and 6 bases from J, the junction kept 3 bases outside the gene matches. Germline V CDR1 and CDR2: LNHDA, SQIVND (reference sequence). This CDR3 has 14 residues.

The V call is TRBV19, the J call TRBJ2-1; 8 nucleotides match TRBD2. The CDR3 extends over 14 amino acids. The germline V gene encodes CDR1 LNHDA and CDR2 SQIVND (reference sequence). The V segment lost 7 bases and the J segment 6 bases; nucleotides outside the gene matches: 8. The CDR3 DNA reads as TGTGCCAGTAATGTACTAGCGGAGGGCAATGAGCAGTTCTTC. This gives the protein CASNVLAEGNEQFF.

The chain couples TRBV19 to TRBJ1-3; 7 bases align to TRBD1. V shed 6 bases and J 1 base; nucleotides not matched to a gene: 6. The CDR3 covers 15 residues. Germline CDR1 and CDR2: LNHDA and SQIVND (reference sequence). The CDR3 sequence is CASRSMDRSGNTIYF. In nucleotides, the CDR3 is TGTGCCAGTAGGTCTATGGACAGGTCTGGAAACACCATATATTTT.

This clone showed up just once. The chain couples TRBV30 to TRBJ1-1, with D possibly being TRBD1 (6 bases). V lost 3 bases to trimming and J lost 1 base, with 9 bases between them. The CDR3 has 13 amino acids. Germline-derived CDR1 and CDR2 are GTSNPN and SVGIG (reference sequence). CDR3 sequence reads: CAWSRTANTEAFF. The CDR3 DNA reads TGTGCCTGGAGCCGGACAGCGAACACTGAAGCTTTCTTT.

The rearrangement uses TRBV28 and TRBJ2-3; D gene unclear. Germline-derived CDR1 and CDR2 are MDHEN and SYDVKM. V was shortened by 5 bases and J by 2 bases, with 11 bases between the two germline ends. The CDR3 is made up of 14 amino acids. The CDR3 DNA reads TGTGCCAGCAGTACTGGAACCGACACAGATACGCAGTATTTT. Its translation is CASSTGTDTDTQYF.